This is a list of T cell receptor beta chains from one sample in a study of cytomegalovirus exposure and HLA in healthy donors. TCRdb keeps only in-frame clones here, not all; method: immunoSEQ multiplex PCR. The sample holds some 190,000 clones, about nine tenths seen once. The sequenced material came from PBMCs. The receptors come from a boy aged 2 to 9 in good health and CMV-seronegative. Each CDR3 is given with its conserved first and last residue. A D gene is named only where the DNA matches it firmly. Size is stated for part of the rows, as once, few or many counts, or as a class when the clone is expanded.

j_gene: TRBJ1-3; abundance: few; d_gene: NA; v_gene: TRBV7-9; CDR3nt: TGTGCCAGCAGCTTAGTGGGACAAACTGGAAACACCATATATTTT; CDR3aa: CASSLVGQTGNTIYF
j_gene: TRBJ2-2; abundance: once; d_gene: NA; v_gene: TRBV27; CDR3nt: TGTGCCGGCAGCTTGGGGGCGGTTAACACCGGGGAGCTGTTTTTT; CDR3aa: CAGSLGAVNTGELFF
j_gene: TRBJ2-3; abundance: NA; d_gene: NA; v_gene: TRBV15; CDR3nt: TGTGCCACCAGCGAGGCAGGGTTCACAGATACGCAGTATTTT; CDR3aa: CATSEAGFTDTQYF
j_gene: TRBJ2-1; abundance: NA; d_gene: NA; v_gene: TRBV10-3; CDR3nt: TGTGCCATCAGTGAGAGGTCGACAGATTACAATGAGCAGTTCTTC; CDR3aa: CAISERSTDYNEQFF
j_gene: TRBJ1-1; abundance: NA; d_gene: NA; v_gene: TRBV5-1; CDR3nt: TGCGCCAGCAGCCGCTACCAGGGTACTGAAGCTTTCTTT; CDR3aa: CASSRYQGTEAFF
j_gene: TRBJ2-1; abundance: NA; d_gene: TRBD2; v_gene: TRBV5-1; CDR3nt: TGCGCCAGCAGCTTGGAGGGACTAGCGGCTAATGAGCAGTTCTTC; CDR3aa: CASSLEGLAANEQFF
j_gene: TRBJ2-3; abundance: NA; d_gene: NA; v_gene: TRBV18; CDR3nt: TGTGCCAGCTCACCATACTCTAGCACAGATACGCAGTATTTT; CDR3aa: CASSPYSSTDTQYF
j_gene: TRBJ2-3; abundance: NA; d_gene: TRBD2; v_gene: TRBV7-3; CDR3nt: TGTGCCAGCAGCTCTGGACTAGTCGGCACAGATACGCAGTATTTT; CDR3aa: CASSSGLVGTDTQYF
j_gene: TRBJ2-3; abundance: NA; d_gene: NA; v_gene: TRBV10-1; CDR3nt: TGCGCCCGGGGAGATACGCAGTATTTT; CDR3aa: CARGDTQYF
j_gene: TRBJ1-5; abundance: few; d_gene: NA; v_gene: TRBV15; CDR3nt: TGTGCCACCAGGGCAGGGTTTGGCAATCAGCCCCAGCATTTT; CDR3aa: CATRAGFGNQPQHF
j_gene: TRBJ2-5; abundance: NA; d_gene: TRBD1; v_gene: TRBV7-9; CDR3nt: TGTGCCAGCAGCTTTAGACAGGGAACACAAGAGACCCAGTACTTC; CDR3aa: CASSFRQGTQETQYF
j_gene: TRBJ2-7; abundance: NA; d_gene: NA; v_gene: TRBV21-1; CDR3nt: TGTGCCAGCAGCAAGTGGGGGACAGGGGAGGAGTACTTC; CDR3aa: CASSKWGTGEEYF
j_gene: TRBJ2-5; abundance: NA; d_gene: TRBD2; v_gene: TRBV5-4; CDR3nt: TGTGCCAGCAGCTTGCGGCTAGCGGGGGGATACGAGACCCAGTACTTC; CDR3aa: CASSLRLAGGYETQYF